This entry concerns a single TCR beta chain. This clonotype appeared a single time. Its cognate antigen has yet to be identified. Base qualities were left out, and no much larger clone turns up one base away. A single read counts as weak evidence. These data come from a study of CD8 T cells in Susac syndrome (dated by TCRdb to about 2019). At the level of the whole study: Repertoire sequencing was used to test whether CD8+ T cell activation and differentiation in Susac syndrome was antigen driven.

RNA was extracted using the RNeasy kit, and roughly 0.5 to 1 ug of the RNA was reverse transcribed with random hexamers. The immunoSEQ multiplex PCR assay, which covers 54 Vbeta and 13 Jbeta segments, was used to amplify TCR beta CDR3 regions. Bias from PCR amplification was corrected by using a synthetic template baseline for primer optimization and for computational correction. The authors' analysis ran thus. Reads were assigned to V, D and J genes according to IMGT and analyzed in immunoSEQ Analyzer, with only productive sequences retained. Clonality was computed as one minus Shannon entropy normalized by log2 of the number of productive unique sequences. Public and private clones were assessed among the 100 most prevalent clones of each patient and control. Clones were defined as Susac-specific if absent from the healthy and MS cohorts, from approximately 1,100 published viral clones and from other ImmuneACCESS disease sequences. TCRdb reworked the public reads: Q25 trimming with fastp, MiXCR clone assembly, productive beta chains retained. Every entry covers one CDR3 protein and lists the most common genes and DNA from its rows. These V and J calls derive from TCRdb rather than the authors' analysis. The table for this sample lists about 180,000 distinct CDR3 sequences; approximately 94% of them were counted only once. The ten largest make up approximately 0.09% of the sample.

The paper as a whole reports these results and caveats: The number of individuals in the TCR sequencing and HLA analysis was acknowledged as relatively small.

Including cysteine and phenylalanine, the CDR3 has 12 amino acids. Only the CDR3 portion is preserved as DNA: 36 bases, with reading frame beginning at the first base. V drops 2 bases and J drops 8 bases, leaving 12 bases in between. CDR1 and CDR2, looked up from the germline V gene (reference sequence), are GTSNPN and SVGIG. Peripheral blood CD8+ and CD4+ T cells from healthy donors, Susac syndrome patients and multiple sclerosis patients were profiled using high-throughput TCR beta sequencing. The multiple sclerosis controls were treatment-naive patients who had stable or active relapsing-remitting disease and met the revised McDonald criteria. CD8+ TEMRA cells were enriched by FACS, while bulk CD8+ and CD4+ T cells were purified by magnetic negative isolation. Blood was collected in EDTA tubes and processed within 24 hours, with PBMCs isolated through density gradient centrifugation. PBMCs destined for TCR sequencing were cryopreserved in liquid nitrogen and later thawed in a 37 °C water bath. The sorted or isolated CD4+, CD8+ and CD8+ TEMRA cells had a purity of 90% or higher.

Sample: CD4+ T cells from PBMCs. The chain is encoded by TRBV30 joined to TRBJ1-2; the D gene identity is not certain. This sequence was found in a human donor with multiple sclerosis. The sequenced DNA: TGTGCCTGGAGTCTCCTAATTCGGGGCTACACCTTC. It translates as CAWSLLIRGYTF.